This T cell receptor (beta chain) is from a study of cytomegalovirus exposure and HLA in healthy donors. For the study at large: Genotyping of 300 to 450 donors showed that around 81% belonged to the Caucasian-associated ancestry cluster.

It was with 60 Vbeta and 13 Jbeta primers that the PCR ran. Only in-frame clones appear in the TCRdb table, and some are missing; sequencing was by immunoSEQ multiplex PCR. The table has 50,000 to 70,000 clones, 83% seen once. The CDR3 is 15 amino acids. CDR1 SGHTA and CDR2 FQGTGA come from the germline V gene. V was clipped by 5 bases and J by 1 base; unmatched bases: 5. Material for sequencing was PBMCs. J is TRBJ2-3 and V is TRBV7-3; 8 nucleotides align to TRBD2. The TCR comes from a human donor in good health. CDR3 loop: CASSRGGRGTDTQYF. CDR3 DNA sequence: TGTGCCAGCAGCCGCGGGGGGCGGGGCACAGATACGCAGTATTTT.